These 25 T cell receptor beta chains share one sample of origin, sequenced in a study of T cells after yellow fever vaccination. In TCRdb, the 5' RACE reads were re-called with MiXCR into one record per CDR3 protein. The sample has hundreds of thousands of distinct CDR3 sequences, about 13% seen once; the top ten hold around 15%. This specimen was PBMCs, taken on the day of the yellow fever booster vaccination. These receptors all stem from a man younger than 40 who received the YFV17D yellow fever vaccine.

This clonotype was seen only a few times. This chain links TRBV7-7 with TRBJ2-7; 7 nucleotides align to TRBD1. This CDR3 has 13 residues. J lost 7 bases, V lost 0 bases, and 3 bases had no gene match. Germline V CDR1 and CDR2: SSHAT, FNYEAQ (reference sequence). CDR3: CASSLANRGEQYF. The DNA of the CDR3 is TGTGCCAGCAGCTTAGCAAACAGGGGAGAGCAGTACTTC. Looking up the rest from reference TRBV7-7 and TRBJ2-7 gives the full variable domain: GAGVSQSPRYKVTKRGQDVTLRCDPISSHATLYWYQQALGQGPEFLTYFNYEAQPDKSGLPSDRFSAERPEGSISTLTIQRTEQRDSAMYRCASSLANRGEQYFGPGTRLTVT.

The chain carries TRBV4-3 and TRBJ2-1; D not certain. The V end lost 0 bases, the J end lost 5 bases, and 8 bases lay between the germline ends. The CDR3 is 14 residues long. Germline V lookup: CDR1 LGHNA, CDR2 YSLEER. CDR3 residues: CASSQDTSHNEQFF. The DNA for the CDR3 is TGCGCCAGCAGCCAAGACACTTCTCACAATGAGCAGTTCTTC.

This clonotype was observed once. The CDR3 is CASSSPTSGRVDETQYF. Written as DNA, the CDR3 is TGTGCCAGCAGCTCTCCGACTAGCGGGAGGGTGGACGAGACCCAGTACTTC. The chain carries TRBV5-6 and TRBJ2-5; the match to TRBD2 covers 14 bases. In germline, CDR1 is SGHDT, CDR2 YYEEEE. There are 17 residues in the CDR3. After removal of 3 bases from V and 5 bases from J, the junction contained 9 bases not matched to a gene. Full variable domain (outside the CDR3, taken from reference TRBV5-6 and TRBJ2-5): DAGVTQSPTHLIKTRGQQVTLRCSPKSGHDTVSWYQQALGQGPQFIFQYYEEEERQRGNFPDRFSGHQFPNYSSELNVNALLLGDSALYLCASSSPTSGRVDETQYFGPGTRLLVL.

In this sample, this clonotype turned up a few times. J is TRBJ2-1 and V is TRBV7-3; D perhaps matches TRBD2 (5 bases). There are 16 residues in the CDR3. Trimming removed 5 bases from V and 8 bases from J, with 22 bases in between. Germline assignment: CDR1 SGHTA and CDR2 FQGTGA. DNA for the CDR3: TGTGCCAGCAGCCCTGGGCCAGCGGCCCCAGCCCATGAGCAGTTCTTC. This gives the protein CASSPGPAAPAHEQFF.

This clonotype appeared a few times. The rearrangement links TRBV11-2 to TRBJ1-5; no firm D call. The CDR3 loop spans 13 amino acids. From germline, CDR1 is SGHAT and CDR2 FQNNGV. V was clipped by 1 base and J by 5 bases, with 6 bases between them. The CDR3 reads CASSLVQDQPQHF. In DNA form, the CDR3 reads TGTGCCAGCAGCTTAGTTCAGGATCAGCCCCAGCATTTT.

The chain uses TRBV6-1 and TRBJ2-5; 7 bases fit TRBD2. Germline CDR1 and CDR2: MNHNS and SASEGT. J lost 3 bases, V lost 5 bases, and 6 bases had no gene match. The CDR3 is made up of 14 amino acids. CDR3 sequence: CASSPFGGEETQYF. In DNA form, the CDR3 reads TGTGCCAGCAGTCCGTTTGGGGGGGAAGAGACCCAGTACTTC.

The rearrangement uses TRBV27 and TRBJ1-1, with TRBD1 identical over 9 bases. Germline lookup yields CDR1 MNHEY and CDR2 SMNVEV (reference sequence). This CDR3 region has 16 residues. V dropped 6 bases and J dropped 6; count of bases not matched to a gene: 14. CDR3 nucleotide sequence: TGTGCCAGCAGCCGTACAGGGGGCGTTAGTTTCGCTGAAGCTTTCTTT. This codes for CASSRTGGVSFAEAFF.

The chain joins TRBV29-1 to TRBJ2-3, with D possibly being TRBD1 or TRBD2 (5 bases each). V shed 2 bases and J shed 4 bases, with 13 bases lying between them. This CDR3 is built from 14 residues. The V gene's germline CDR1 is SQVTM and CDR2 ANQGSEA. This CDR3 reads CSVERGASPDTQYF. The CDR3 DNA reads as TGCAGCGTTGAACGAGGGGCCTCCCCAGATACGCAGTATTTT.

V usage is TRBV9 and J usage is TRBJ2-1; tentatively, D is TRBD2 (6 bases). Germline CDR1 reads SGDLS; CDR2 reads YYNGEE. V lost 0 bases and J lost 5, with 12 bases in between. The CDR3 has 15 amino acids. This CDR3 is CASSVVGLQNNEQFF. The CDR3 DNA is TGTGCCAGCAGCGTAGTAGGACTACAGAACAATGAGCAGTTCTTC.

This clonotype was found many times. The chain is built from TRBV20-1 and TRBJ1-2; 7 bases match TRBD1. The V segment lost 7 bases and the J segment 10 bases; nucleotides outside the gene matches: 12. This CDR3 contains 12 residues. The germline CDR1 and CDR2 sequences are DFQATT and SNEGSKA (reference sequence). The CDR3 coding sequence is TGCAGTGGTAACAGACAGGGTGCGGACTACACCTTC. Its translation is CSGNRQGADYTF.

This clonotype was counted a few times. The chain links TRBV7-9 to TRBJ1-3; D remains unclear. Germline values: CDR1 SEHNR, CDR2 FQNEAQ (reference sequence). V shed 7 bases and J shed 2 bases, with 9 bases lying between them. This CDR3 contains 13 residues. CDR3 loop: CASTAGPGNTIYF. The CDR3 DNA reads as TGTGCCAGCACAGCGGGCCCTGGAAACACCATATATTTT. The full variable domain, its missing parts supplied by reference TRBV7-9 and TRBJ1-3, is DTGVSQNPRHKITKRGQNVTFRCDPISEHNRLYWYRQTLGQGPEFLTYFQNEAQLEKSRLLSDRFSAERPKGSFSTLEIQRTEQGDSAMYLCASTAGPGNTIYFGEGSWLTVV.

There are a few counts of this clonotype. This chain connects TRBV7-9 to TRBJ1-5, with D perhaps TRBD1 (5 bases). The germline V and J ends were trimmed by 5 bases and 0 bases, with 11 bases remaining between them. Germline lookup yields CDR1 SEHNR and CDR2 FQNEAQ (reference sequence). The CDR3 totals 15 residues. The CDR3 region has the DNA TGTGCCAGCAGCCGTGGGGGGGATAGCAATCAGCCCCAGCATTTT. Translation gives CASSRGGDSNQPQHF.

Of note for this clonotype: At one boundary the junction diverges from the germline segment, which might be a read error. The chain links TRBV4-2 to TRBJ2-7; 8 bases are a match to TRBD2. The CDR3 covers 15 residues. The germline CDR1 and CDR2 sequences are LGHNA and YNFKEQ. CDR3 region: CASIQAAGDHYEQYF. CDR3 DNA: TGTGCCAGCATCCAAGCAGCGGGAGACCACTACGAGCAGTACTTC.

Many counts were recorded for this clonotype. The chain links TRBV7-2 to TRBJ2-3; the D gene is possibly TRBD2 (7 bases). V was shortened by 5 bases and J by 2 bases, with 14 bases between the two germline ends. The CDR3 totals 15 residues. CDR1 is SGHTA and CDR2 is FQGNSA in the germline V gene. The CDR3 region has the DNA TGTGCCAGCAGCCTGATGGGGGGGCCCACAGATACGCAGTATTTT. It specifies CASSLMGGPTDTQYF.

This clonotype has a count of ten or more. The rearrangement links TRBV7-2 to TRBJ1-1; D remains unclear. Trimming stripped 4 bases from V and 6 bases from J, with 12 bases between. Germline CDR1 and CDR2: SGHTA and FQGNSA. The CDR3 contains 13 residues. In nucleotides, the CDR3 is TGTGCCAGCAGCTCGGTCCGGGCCTCTGAAGCTTTCTTT. Its translation is CASSSVRASEAFF.

The chain joins TRBV2 to TRBJ2-7; D gene uncertain. The CDR3 contains 14 residues. Germline V gene data show CDR1 as SNHLY and CDR2 as FYNNEI. With 5 bases removed from V and 0 bases from J, the gap between germline ends came to 11 bases. For the CDR3, the DNA is TGTGCCAGCAGTATTAGCAGAGACTCCTACGAGCAGTACTTC. This translates into CASSISRDSYEQYF.

In regard to this clonotype: The junction departs from germline at one end; a sequencing error may be responsible. In DNA, the CDR3 is TGCTGTGCAACCATCCTTAGCGGGAGCTCCTACAATGAGCAGTTCTTC. This translates into CCATILSGSSYNEQFF. V is TRBV12-3 or TRBV12-4 and J is TRBJ2-1, with TRBD2 identical over 9 bases. The CDR3 contains 16 residues.

The genes are TRBV20-1 and TRBJ2-3; 9 nucleotides agree with TRBD1. The CDR3 has 14 residues. Germline-derived CDR1 and CDR2 are DFQATT and SNEGSKA (reference sequence). After removal of 6 bases from V and 5 bases from J, the junction contained 9 bases not matched to a gene. CDR3 nucleotide sequence: TGCAGTGCAAAAAACAGGGGGCGGATAGATACGCAGTATTTT. Its protein is CSAKNRGRIDTQYF.

The V and J genes are TRBV4-3 and TRBJ2-1, with D maybe TRBD2 (5 bases). V was trimmed by 2 bases and J by 8 bases, leaving 10 bases between them. This CDR3 spans 13 amino acids. Germline CDR1 reads LGHNA; CDR2 reads YSLEER. The CDR3 coding sequence is TGCGCCAGCAGCCAACTCGGGGTGGATGAGCAGTTCTTC. Protein product: CASSQLGVDEQFF.

This clonotype was observed many times. J is TRBJ1-6 and V is TRBV30; TRBD1 might be the D (6 bases). Looked up from germline, CDR1 is GTSNPN and CDR2 is SVGIG (reference sequence). V shed 0 bases and J shed 10 bases, with 13 bases lying between them. This CDR3 spans 14 amino acids. CDR3 bases: TGTGCCTGGAGTGTTGGCACAGGGAACTCACCCCTCCACTTT. Translating gives CAWSVGTGNSPLHF.

This clonotype has just a few counts. The rearrangement links TRBV28 to TRBJ2-1; 7 bases fit TRBD2. The length of the CDR3 is 16 residues. V lost 7 bases, J lost 2 bases, and 11 bases stayed unmatched. Germline assignment: CDR1 MDHEN and CDR2 SYDVKM. Here the CDR3 DNA reads TGTGCCAGCATCCTCGGCGGGACTAAAACCTACAATGAGCAGTTCTTC. Translating gives CASILGGTKTYNEQFF.

This clonotype was seen a handful of times. CDR3 region: CASSSYSENEQFF. The CDR3 nucleotides read TGTGCCAGCAGCTCCTACTCTGAAAATGAGCAGTTCTTC. V gene TRBV7-2 combines with J gene TRBJ2-1, with no clear D. The V end was cut by 4 bases, the J end by 7 bases, with 11 bases between. From germline, CDR1 is SGHTA and CDR2 FQGNSA. The CDR3 runs 13 residues.

This rearrangement joins TRBV19 to TRBJ1-1; D unclear. Looked up from germline, CDR1 is LNHDA and CDR2 is SQIVND (reference sequence). The CDR3 spans 12 residues. The V and J ends lost 9 bases and 1 base respectively, with 9 bases between them. The CDR3 region is CASQFPNTEAFF. In DNA form, the CDR3 reads TGTGCCAGCCAATTTCCGAACACTGAAGCTTTCTTT.

This clonotype was counted a few times. The rearrangement links TRBV6-1 to TRBJ1-3; D may be TRBD1 (5 bases). CDR3 size: 13 residues. V shed 8 bases and J shed 6 bases, with 14 bases lying between them. Germline CDR1 reads MNHNS; CDR2 reads SASEGT. CDR3 amino acids: CASREDSLNTIYF. The CDR3 bases are TGTGCCAGCCGGGAAGACAGCTTAAACACCATATATTTT.

V gene TRBV6-5 combines with J gene TRBJ1-1; D remains unclear. Germline V CDR1 and CDR2: MNHEY, SVGAGI. CDR3 size: 16 residues. The germline V and J ends were trimmed by 0 bases and 2 bases, with 13 bases remaining between them. The CDR3, as DNA: TGTGCCAGCAGTTACTCGACGTTGGGAACCAACACTGAAGCTTTCTTT. Its protein product is CASSYSTLGTNTEAFF.